One sample yielded the 30 T cell receptor beta chains listed below, sequenced in a study of blood T cells in healthy people across ages. The use of a sample-barcoded 5' primer and a J-beta primer mix characterized a second PCR of about 6 to 12 cycles. TCRdb ran MiXCR on the 5' RACE reads and lists one entry per CDR3 protein. This sample has about 1.5 million distinct CDR3 sequences, with 35% to 45% found just once. The material sequenced was blood. Receptors were obtained from a woman between 18 and 30 years old in good health.

This chain joins TRBV9 and TRBJ2-1; D remains unclear. Germline V CDR1 and CDR2: SGDLS, YYNGEE. V lost 3 bases to trimming and J lost 7 bases, with 8 bases between them. The CDR3 extends over 12 amino acids. The CDR3 loop reads CASSEVGNEQFF. Written as DNA, the CDR3 is TGTGCCAGCAGCGAGGTAGGGAATGAGCAGTTCTTC.

The CDR3 bases are TGTGCCTGGAGTGGGGGGGCCTGGTCCTACGAGCAGTACTTC. It yields the protein CAWSGGAWSYEQYF. V gene TRBV30 combines with J gene TRBJ2-7; D may correspond to TRBD1 or TRBD2 (6 bases each). Deletions cut 1 base from V and 1 base from J, with 11 bases between. Germline V gives CDR1 GTSNPN, CDR2 SVGIG (reference sequence). This CDR3 region has 14 residues.

This clonotype showed up just a few times. The chain is built from TRBV4-3 and TRBJ1-2; weak D call: TRBD1 (6 bases). This CDR3 has 15 residues. V dropped 0 bases and J dropped 8 bases, with 16 bases sitting between them. The V gene's germline CDR1 is LGHNA and CDR2 YSLEER. The CDR3: CASSQDPTGRWGYTF. As DNA, the CDR3 is TGCGCCAGCAGCCAAGACCCAACAGGGCGGTGGGGCTACACCTTC.

This chain connects TRBV5-5 to TRBJ1-2, with D uncertain. Per the germline V gene, CDR1 is SGHKS and CDR2 is YYEKEE (reference sequence). V shed 4 bases and J shed 4 bases, with 20 bases lying between them. The CDR3 length is 16 residues. CDR3: CASSLSGVLILYGYTF. CDR3 DNA: TGTGCCAGCAGCCTGAGTGGGGTGCTCATCCTCTATGGCTACACCTTC.

In regard to this clonotype: This sequence may be a read error, since a much larger clone differs from it by one base. The chain joins TRBV12-3 or TRBV12-4 to TRBJ2-1, with D possibly called TRBD1 or TRBD2 (5 bases each). The J call may be in error: the DNA end matches TRBJ2-7 better. CDR3 length equals 15 residues. CDR3 region: CASSFGTASYNEQYF. CDR3 in DNA: TGTGCCAGCAGTTTCGGGACGGCCTCCTACAATGAGCAGTACTTC.

The V gene is TRBV4-1, the J gene TRBJ2-5; TRBD1 might be the D (5 bases). V was pared by 0 bases and J by 5 bases, with 13 bases between. The CDR3 totals 15 residues. CDR1 and CDR2 from the germline V gene are MGHRA and YSYEKL. CDR3 residues: CASSQDPLSGETQYF. CDR3 nucleotides: TGCGCCAGCAGCCAAGATCCATTGTCAGGGGAGACCCAGTACTTC.

The chain links TRBV4-3 to TRBJ1-1; 7 positions agree with TRBD1. Losses at the gene ends were 0 bases for V and 12 bases for J; bases not matched to a gene: 7. Germline V CDR1 and CDR2: LGHNA, YSLEER. The CDR3 has 13 residues. In nucleotides, the CDR3 is TGCGCCAGCAGCCAAGATACTTGGACAGGTTCTTTCTTT. Translated, it gives CASSQDTWTGSFF.

The V call is TRBV5-1, the J call TRBJ2-5; 9 bases fit TRBD2. From germline, CDR1 is SGHRS and CDR2 YFSETQ. Trimming cost V 3 bases and J 2 bases; bases outside gene matches: 11. The CDR3 is 17 amino acids. The CDR3 is CASSSGTSNYHQETQYF. CDR3 nucleotide sequence: TGCGCCAGCAGCTCCGGGACTAGCAATTACCATCAAGAGACCCAGTACTTC.

The gene calls are TRBV27 and TRBJ1-2; D remains ambiguous. CDR1 and CDR2 from the germline V gene are MNHEY and SMNVEV (reference sequence). The CDR3 is 15 residues long. The V end was cut by 2 bases, the J end by 7 bases, with 17 bases between. CDR3 amino acids: CASSLDRMLTGGYTF. The CDR3, as DNA: TGTGCCAGCAGTTTAGATAGGATGCTAACGGGTGGCTACACCTTC.

The rearrangement joins TRBV20-1 to TRBJ1-5; D is ambiguous. CDR1 and CDR2 (germline): DFQATT, SNEGSKA (reference sequence). The CDR3 totals 14 residues. Trimming pared 6 bases from V and 4 bases from J, leaving 16 bases between. CDR3 DNA: TGCAGTGCCCTGGGCGGACGGATGAATCAGCCCCAGCATTTT. Translating it yields CSALGGRMNQPQHF.

At least ten counts were recorded for this clonotype. The rearrangement uses TRBV4-2 and TRBJ1-6, with D uncertain. Between the trimmed V and J ends, which lost 0 bases and 14 bases, there was a span of 14 bases. The length of the CDR3 is 14 residues. Germline V gene lookup returns CDR1 LGHNA and CDR2 YNFKEQ. CDR3 DNA: TGTGCCAGCAGCCAAGAGGCCCTTGGGCGGGCCCTCCACTTT. Protein sequence: CASSQEALGRALHF.

In this sample, this clonotype turned up a few times. This sequence joins TRBV12-3 or TRBV12-4 and TRBJ1-5; D perhaps matches TRBD1 (6 bases). V lost 5 bases to trimming and J lost 0 bases, with 14 bases between them. The CDR3 contains 16 residues. The CDR3 DNA reads as TGTGCCAGCAGTCTAAAGGGACAAAATAGCAATCAGCCCCAGCATTTT. This sequence encodes CASSLKGQNSNQPQHF.

This clonotype was detected only a few times. This chain joins TRBV7-2 and TRBJ2-1; maybe TRBD2 (6 bases). CDR3 length: 18 residues. V was clipped by 2 bases and J by 0 bases, with 17 bases between them. Germline-derived CDR1 and CDR2 are SGHTA and FQGNSA. CDR3 nucleotides: TGTGCCAGCAGCTTACAGCGGGCCCTGTTAGTCTCCTACAATGAGCAGTTCTTC. Translating it yields CASSLQRALLVSYNEQFF.

This clonotype came up a few times. The chain's CDR3 is CSVVRREGYNEQFF. CDR3 in DNA: TGCAGCGTTGTCCGGCGGGAGGGCTACAATGAGCAGTTCTTC. The J gene is TRBJ2-1, the V gene TRBV29-1, with 9 positions matching TRBD2. Germline values: CDR1 SQVTM, CDR2 ANQGSEA. The CDR3 length is 14 residues. V shed 4 bases, J shed 3 bases, and the junction held 4 bases outside the gene matches.

This clonotype was recorded once. CDR3 in DNA: TGCGCCAGCAGCTTGCTCCTAGGACGAGAGACCCAGTACTTC. It encodes CASSLLLGRETQYF. V is TRBV5-1 and J is TRBJ2-5; the D is unclear. CDR3 length: 14 amino acids. Germline CDR1 reads SGHRS; CDR2 reads YFSETQ. Trimming cost V 1 base and J 4 bases, with 11 bases left between them.

This clonotype was seen a few times. This CDR3 is CASSAVREDANEKLFF. CDR3 bases: TGCGCCAGCAGCGCCGTGAGGGAGGATGCTAATGAAAAACTGTTTTTT. V and J are TRBV5-1 and TRBJ1-4; D remains unclear. This CDR3 has 16 residues. Germline CDR1 reads SGHRS; CDR2 reads YFSETQ. Trimming stripped 4 bases from V and 3 bases from J, with 16 bases between.

The gene calls are TRBV6-4 and TRBJ2-3; D possibly corresponds to TRBD2 (6 bases). Trimming removed 2 bases from V and 1 base from J, with 7 bases in between. The CDR3 spans 14 residues. Per germline, CDR1 MRHNA and CDR2 SNTAGT. CDR3 residues: CASSDASGTDTQYF. In DNA, the CDR3 is TGTGCCAGCAGTGACGCTAGCGGCACAGATACGCAGTATTTT.

The sample holds one count of this clonotype. This rearrangement joins TRBV4-2 to TRBJ2-1; 9 positions match TRBD2. Trimming took 3 bases from V and 7 from J; bases not matched to a gene: 13. This CDR3 contains 17 residues. Germline V gene lookup returns CDR1 LGHNA and CDR2 YNFKEQ. CDR3 DNA sequence: TGTGCCAGCAGCCATTCCGACGGGACTAGCTTCCGGAATGAGCAGTTCTTC. Translated: CASSHSDGTSFRNEQFF.

The CDR3 sequence: CSYITAYGYTF. The DNA for the CDR3 is TGCAGTTATATAACGGCCTATGGCTACACCTTC. The rearrangement links TRBV20-1 to TRBJ1-2; D not certain. Germline CDR1 reads DFQATT; CDR2 reads SNEGSKA (reference sequence). V was clipped by 8 bases and J by 4 bases, with 11 bases between them. The CDR3 runs to 11 residues.

The CDR3 sequence: CASTPDSSTYSNQPQHF. The CDR3 DNA follows: TGTGCCAGCACCCCGGACTCATCAACTTATAGCAATCAGCCCCAGCATTTT. This sequence joins TRBV6-6 and TRBJ1-5; D is undetermined. The CDR3 has 17 amino acids. CDR1 MNHNY and CDR2 SVGAGI come from the germline V gene (reference sequence). The V end lost 7 bases, the J end lost 0 bases, and 19 bases lay between the germline ends.

The chain carries TRBV7-9 and TRBJ1-6, with 8 positions matching TRBD1. V trimming: 5 bases; J trimming: 6 bases; junction bases outside the gene matches: 15. CDR3 size: 18 residues. Germline CDR1 SEHNR, CDR2 FQNEAQ (reference sequence). Written as DNA, the CDR3 is TGTGCCAGCAGCCTAAGTCCCGGACAGGGAAAACTTAATTCACCCCTCCACTTT. The encoded protein is CASSLSPGQGKLNSPLHF.

This clonotype was counted a few times. The CDR3 loop is CASRRTGSDTQYF. CDR3 DNA: TGTGCCAGCAGACGGACAGGGTCAGATACGCAGTATTTT. The chain couples TRBV12-3 or TRBV12-4 to TRBJ2-3; 8 nucleotides line up with TRBD1. The CDR3 contains 13 residues. With V trimmed by 6 bases and J by 4 bases, 3 bases remained unmatched.

In this sample, this clonotype turned up a few times. The chain is built from TRBV25-1 and TRBJ2-2; maybe TRBD1 (6 bases). Germline loops: CDR1 MGHDK, CDR2 SYGVNS. The germline V and J ends were trimmed by 1 base and 3 bases, with 9 bases remaining between them. The CDR3 totals 15 residues. The CDR3 nucleotides are TGTGCCAGCAGTGAATCAGGGGCGGACACCGGGGAGCTGTTTTTT. Encoded protein: CASSESGADTGELFF. The full variable domain, rest sourced from reference TRBV25-1 and TRBJ2-2, is EADIYQTPRYLVIGTGKKITLECSQTMGHDKMYWYQQDPGMELHLIHYSYGVNSTEKGDLSSESTVSRIRTEHFPLTLESARPSHTSQYLCASSESGADTGELFFGEGSRLTVL.

The chain is built from TRBV5-1 and TRBJ2-1; possible D gene TRBD1, 6 bases. Trimming took off 7 bases at V and 8 bases at J, with 22 bases between the two ends. The CDR3 runs 15 residues. From germline, CDR1 is SGHRS and CDR2 YFSETQ. In DNA, the CDR3 is TGCGCCAGCGCCAATAGGGGGTTGTCTTGGGATGAGCAGTTCTTC. Translated: CASANRGLSWDEQFF.

This clonotype was counted only a few times. This chain joins TRBV19 and TRBJ2-5; no clear D gene. Trimming took 1 base from V and 2 from J, leaving 14 bases between them. CDR3 size: 16 residues. Germline assignment: CDR1 LNHDA and CDR2 SQIVND (reference sequence). The CDR3 nucleotides are TGTGCCAGTAGTATAGGGACCAACCTTCGACAAGAGACCCAGTACTTC. Protein: CASSIGTNLRQETQYF. Based on the CDR3 plus reference TRBV19 and TRBJ2-5, the full variable domain is DGGITQSPKYLFRKEGQNVTLSCEQNLNHDAMYWYRQDPGQGLRLIYYSQIVNDFQKGDIAEGYSVSREKKESFPLTVTSAQKNPTAFYLCASSIGTNLRQETQYFGPGTRLLVL.

This sequence joins TRBV6-6 and TRBJ2-6; perhaps TRBD2 as D (5 bases). This CDR3 region has 15 residues. Germline V gene data show CDR1 as MNHNY and CDR2 as SVGAGI (reference sequence). The ends were cut back, 3 bases at V and 2 bases at J, with 8 bases in the middle. Written as DNA, the CDR3 is TGTGCCAGCAGTTATGCGAGGGCTGGGGCCAACGTCCTGACTTTC. This encodes CASSYARAGANVLTF.

The chain is built from TRBV3-1 and TRBJ2-3, with D hard to call. Trimming pared 4 bases from V and 3 bases from J, leaving 14 bases between. Looked up from germline, CDR1 is LGHDT and CDR2 is YNNKEL (reference sequence). This CDR3 comprises 15 residues. CDR3 loop: CASSRPGPGTDTQYF. CDR3 sequence (DNA): TGTGCCAGCAGCCGCCCGGGCCCTGGGACAGATACGCAGTATTTT.

This clonotype came up a few times. The chain combines TRBV7-2 with TRBJ1-1; 7 bases are shared with TRBD1. V gave up 5 bases and J gave up 0 bases; unmatched junction bases: 6. Germline lookup yields CDR1 SGHTA and CDR2 FQGNSA. The CDR3 runs 15 residues. In nucleotides, the CDR3 is TGTGCCAGCAGCGGAAACAGGGGTATGAACACTGAAGCTTTCTTT. This gives the protein CASSGNRGMNTEAFF.

This clonotype was observed a handful of times. Being one base from a much bigger clone, this may be a read error. V gene TRBV13 combines with J gene TRBJ2-1, with 11 bases matching TRBD2. TRBJ2-7 explains the end of the DNA better; the J call may be wrong. Germline V gives CDR1 PRHDT, CDR2 FYEKMQ (reference sequence). The CDR3 covers 15 residues. CDR3 region: CASSSGLAVYNEQYF. DNA of the CDR3: TGTGCCAGCAGCTCGGGACTAGCGGTCTACAATGAGCAGTACTTC.

This rearrangement joins TRBV19 to TRBJ1-5; TRBD1 is a possible D gene (6 bases). Germline CDR1 reads LNHDA; CDR2 reads SQIVND (reference sequence). V lost 1 base, J lost 5 bases, and 9 bases lay in between. The CDR3 spans 14 residues. For the CDR3, the DNA is TGTGCCAGTAGTATAGGGGACACAGATCAGCCCCAGCATTTT. It yields the protein CASSIGDTDQPQHF. The complete variable domain, with remaining parts taken from reference TRBV19 and TRBJ1-5, reads DGGITQSPKYLFRKEGQNVTLSCEQNLNHDAMYWYRQDPGQGLRLIYYSQIVNDFQKGDIAEGYSVSREKKESFPLTVTSAQKNPTAFYLCASSIGDTDQPQHFGDGTRLSIL.